What follows are 6 T cell receptor beta chains derived from one specimen sequenced in a study of blood T cell repertoires in COVID-19. Clones were read by immunoSEQ multiplex PCR, and TCRdb kept only the in-frame ones, dropping some. The table shows under 65,000 clones, with 75% to 85% occurring only once. The sequenced sample consisted of peripheral blood. These receptors were obtained from a woman aged 55-69 years with acute or convalescent COVID-19.

The chain uses TRBV30 and TRBJ1-3; D gene unclear. Per the germline V gene, CDR1 is GTSNPN and CDR2 is SVGIG (reference sequence). The germline V and J ends were trimmed by 0 bases and 0 bases, with 9 bases remaining between them. This CDR3 has 15 residues. The CDR3 here is CAWSVLVGSGNTIYF. The CDR3 region has the DNA TGTGCCTGGAGTGTACTTGTTGGCTCTGGAAACACCATATATTTT.

V gene TRBV5-1 combines with J gene TRBJ2-2; TRBD1 aligns across 7 bases. Trimming cost V 7 bases and J 5 bases; bases outside gene matches: 5. The CDR3 totals 13 residues. CDR1 SGHRS and CDR2 YFSETQ come from the germline V gene. The CDR3 loop reads CASDRVGTGELFF. For the CDR3, the DNA is TGCGCCAGCGACAGGGTGGGAACCGGGGAGCTGTTTTTT.

CDR3 sequence reads: CASSPRGGMGEKLFF. Here the CDR3 DNA reads TGTGCCAGCAGTCCCCGGGGGGGGATGGGAGAAAAACTGTTTTTT. The chain couples TRBV28 to TRBJ1-4; a weak D match, TRBD1 (5 bases). The germline CDR1 and CDR2 sequences are MDHEN and SYDVKM. Trimming removed 5 bases at V and 8 bases at J, with 18 bases between. This CDR3 contains 15 residues.

The chain links TRBV11-3 to TRBJ2-7; TRBD2 agrees at 9 bases. Germline-derived CDR1 and CDR2 are SGHNT and YENEEA. The CDR3 runs 13 residues. The junction had 5 bases not matched to a gene; V was cut back by 4 bases and J by 7 bases. This chain's CDR3 is CASSYSSGMEQYF. Written as DNA, the CDR3 is TGTGCCAGCAGCTACTCTAGCGGGATGGAGCAGTACTTC.

The V and J genes are TRBV5-1 and TRBJ1-2; 7 positions agree with TRBD1. CDR3 size: 16 residues. Germline loops: CDR1 SGHRS, CDR2 YFSETQ. Germline trimming cut 1 base from V and 8 bases from J; bases unmatched to any gene: 14. CDR3 bases: TGCGCCAGCAGCTTGACAGGGGTCTCTACCGGGGGAGGCTACACCTTC. Its translation: CASSLTGVSTGGGYTF.

This clone was counted between two and nine times. The CDR3 sequence: CASTERGLEAPGHF. The CDR3 nucleotides read TGTGCCAGCACCGAACGGGGTTTAGAAGCCCCAGGGCATTTT. The genes are TRBV6-5 and TRBJ1-5; D not certain. Trimming shortened V by 7 bases and J by 15 bases, and 25 bases separated the two germline ends. The CDR3 consists of 14 residues. Germline assignment: CDR1 MNHEY and CDR2 SVGAGI.